This TCR beta chain appears in the sequencing data of a study of T-cell reconstitution after alpha-beta-depleted transplantation in children. Trimming removed 5 bases from V and 6 bases from J, with 24 bases in between. CDR3 length: 17 residues. Germline V lookup: CDR1 SEHNR, CDR2 FQNEAQ (reference sequence). Regarding the study as a whole: Expanded graft clones, several hundred of them, were reportedly the source of alpha-beta T cells about two months after transplant. Recipient T cells and thymic progenitors that survived gave rise to the high TCRbeta diversity observed at day 60 in some patients. The authors attributed T-cell counts and diversity one year after transplant mostly to newly produced T cells.

Preparing the TCRbeta library involved the use of unique molecular identifiers. From the PCR reads, TCRdb called clonotypes with MiXCR, one entry per CDR3 protein. The sample gives roughly 7,900 distinct CDR3 sequences, approximately 11% of which show up once; roughly 53% is in the top ten. This clonotype was observed many times. What it recognizes is unknown. The starting material was PBMCs, mostly from graft donor cells, obtained 60 days after TCRalphabeta/CD19-depleted stem cell transplant. The TCR sequence derives from a patient aged 2 to 9 who had a stem cell transplant for inherited bone marrow failure, so the T cells may come from the graft donor. The J gene is TRBJ2-3, the V gene TRBV7-9; tentatively, D is TRBD2 (5 bases). The CDR3 nucleotides are TGTGCCAGCAGCCCGAGCCGGCTTGACCGCCGCGGGGATACGCAGTATTTT. This codes for CASSPSRLDRRGDTQYF.